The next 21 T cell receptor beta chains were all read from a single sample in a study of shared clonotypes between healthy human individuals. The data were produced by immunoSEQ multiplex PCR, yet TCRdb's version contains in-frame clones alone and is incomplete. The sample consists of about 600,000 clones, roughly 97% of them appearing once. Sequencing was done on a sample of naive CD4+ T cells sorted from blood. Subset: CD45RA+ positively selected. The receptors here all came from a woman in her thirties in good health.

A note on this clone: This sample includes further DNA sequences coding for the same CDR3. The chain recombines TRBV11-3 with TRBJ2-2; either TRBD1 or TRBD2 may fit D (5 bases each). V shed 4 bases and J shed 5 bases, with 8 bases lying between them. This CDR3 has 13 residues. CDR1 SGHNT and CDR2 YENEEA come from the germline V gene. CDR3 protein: CASSSEGTGELFF. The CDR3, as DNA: TGTGCCAGCAGCTCCGAGGGGACCGGGGAGCTGTTTTTT.

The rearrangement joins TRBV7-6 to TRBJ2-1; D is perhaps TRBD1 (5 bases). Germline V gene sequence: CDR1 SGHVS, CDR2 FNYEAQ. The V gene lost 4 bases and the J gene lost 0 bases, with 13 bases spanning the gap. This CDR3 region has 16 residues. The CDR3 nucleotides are TGTGCCAGCAGCTCCCGTTCTAGGGGCTCCTACAATGAGCAGTTCTTC. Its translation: CASSSRSRGSYNEQFF.

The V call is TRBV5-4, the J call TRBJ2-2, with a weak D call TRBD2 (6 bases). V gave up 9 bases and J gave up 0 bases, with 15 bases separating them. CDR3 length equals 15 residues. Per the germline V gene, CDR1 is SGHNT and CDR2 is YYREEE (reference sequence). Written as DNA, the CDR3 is TGTGCCATCCGCTCGGGACTTTCGAACACCGGGGAGCTGTTTTTT. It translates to CAIRSGLSNTGELFF.

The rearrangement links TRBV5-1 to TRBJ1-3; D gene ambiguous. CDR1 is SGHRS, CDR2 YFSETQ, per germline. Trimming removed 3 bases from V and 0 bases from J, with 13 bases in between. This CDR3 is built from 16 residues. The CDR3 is CASSSLSGVSGNTIYF. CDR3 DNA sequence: TGCGCCAGCAGCTCCCTATCTGGGGTCTCTGGAAACACCATATATTTT.

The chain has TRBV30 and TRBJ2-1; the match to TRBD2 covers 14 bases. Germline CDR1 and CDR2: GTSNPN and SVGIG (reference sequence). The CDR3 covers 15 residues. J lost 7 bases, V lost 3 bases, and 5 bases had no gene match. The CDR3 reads CAWSPGLAGVNEQFF. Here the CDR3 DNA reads TGTGCCTGGAGCCCGGGACTAGCGGGAGTTAATGAGCAGTTCTTC.

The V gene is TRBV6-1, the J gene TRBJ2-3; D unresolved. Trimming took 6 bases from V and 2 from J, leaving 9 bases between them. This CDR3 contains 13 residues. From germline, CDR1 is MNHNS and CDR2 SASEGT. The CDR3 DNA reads TGTGCCAGCAGGCTTCTTTACACAGATACGCAGTATTTT. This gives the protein CASRLLYTDTQYF.

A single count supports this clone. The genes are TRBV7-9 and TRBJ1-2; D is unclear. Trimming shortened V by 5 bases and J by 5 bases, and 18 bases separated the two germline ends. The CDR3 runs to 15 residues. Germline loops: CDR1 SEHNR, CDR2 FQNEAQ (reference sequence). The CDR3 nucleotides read TGTGCCAGCAGCCTACCCTCCCAGGCTCGTTATGGCTACACCTTC. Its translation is CASSLPSQARYGYTF.

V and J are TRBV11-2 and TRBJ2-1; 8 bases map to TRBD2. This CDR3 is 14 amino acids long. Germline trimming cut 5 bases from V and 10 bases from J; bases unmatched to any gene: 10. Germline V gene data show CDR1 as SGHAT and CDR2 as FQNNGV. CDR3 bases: TGTGCCAGCAGCCGAGGGTCCGGGGGGGGAGAGCAGTTCTTC. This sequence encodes CASSRGSGGGEQFF. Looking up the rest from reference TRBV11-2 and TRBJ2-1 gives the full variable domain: EAGVAQSPRYKIIEKRQSVAFWCNPISGHATLYWYQQILGQGPKLLIQFQNNGVVDDSQLPKDRFSAERLKGVDSTLKIQPAKLEDSAVYLCASSRGSGGGEQFFGPGTRLTVL.

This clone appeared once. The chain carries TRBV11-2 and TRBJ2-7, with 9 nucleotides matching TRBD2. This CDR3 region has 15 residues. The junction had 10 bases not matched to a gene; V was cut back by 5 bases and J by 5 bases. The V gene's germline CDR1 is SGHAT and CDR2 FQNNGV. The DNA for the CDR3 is TGTGCCAGCAGCCCTCTTAGCGGGAGAGGAAACGAGCAGTACTTC. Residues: CASSPLSGRGNEQYF.

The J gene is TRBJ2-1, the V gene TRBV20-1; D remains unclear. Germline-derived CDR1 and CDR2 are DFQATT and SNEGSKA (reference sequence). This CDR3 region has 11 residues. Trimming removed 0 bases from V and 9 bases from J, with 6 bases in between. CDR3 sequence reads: CSAREAGEQFF. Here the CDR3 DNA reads TGCAGTGCTAGAGAGGCCGGTGAGCAGTTCTTC.

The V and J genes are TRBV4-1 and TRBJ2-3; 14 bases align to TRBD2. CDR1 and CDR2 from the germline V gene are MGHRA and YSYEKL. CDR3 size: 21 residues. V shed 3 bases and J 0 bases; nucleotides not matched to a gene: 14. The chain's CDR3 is CASSQKENLGLAGGSTDTQYF. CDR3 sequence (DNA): TGCGCCAGCAGCCAGAAGGAAAACTTAGGACTAGCGGGAGGAAGCACAGATACGCAGTATTTT.

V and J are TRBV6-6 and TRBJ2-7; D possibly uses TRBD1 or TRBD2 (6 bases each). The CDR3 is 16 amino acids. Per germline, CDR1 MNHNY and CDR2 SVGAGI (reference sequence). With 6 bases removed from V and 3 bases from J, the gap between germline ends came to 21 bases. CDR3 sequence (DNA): TGTGCCAGCAGGATGGAGGGGACACATCCTATCTACGAGCAGTACTTC. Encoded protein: CASRMEGTHPIYEQYF.

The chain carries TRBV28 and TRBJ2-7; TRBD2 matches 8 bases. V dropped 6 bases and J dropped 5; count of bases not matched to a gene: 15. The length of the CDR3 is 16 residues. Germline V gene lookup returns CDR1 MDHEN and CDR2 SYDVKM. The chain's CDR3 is CASSPFFGAGANEQYF. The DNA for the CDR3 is TGTGCCAGCAGCCCTTTTTTCGGAGCGGGAGCGAACGAGCAGTACTTC. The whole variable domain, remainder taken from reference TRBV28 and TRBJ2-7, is DVKVTQSSRYLVKRTGEKVFLECVQDMDHENMFWYRQDPGLGLRLIYFSYDVKMKEKGDIPEGYSVSREKKERFSLILESASTNQTSMYLCASSPFFGAGANEQYFGPGTRLTVT.

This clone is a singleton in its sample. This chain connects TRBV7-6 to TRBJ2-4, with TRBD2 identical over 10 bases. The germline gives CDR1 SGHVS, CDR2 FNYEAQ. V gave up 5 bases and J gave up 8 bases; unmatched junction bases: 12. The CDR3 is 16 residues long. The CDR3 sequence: CASSHARASGSDIQYF. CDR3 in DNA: TGTGCCAGCAGCCACGCTAGGGCTAGCGGGAGTGACATTCAGTACTTC.

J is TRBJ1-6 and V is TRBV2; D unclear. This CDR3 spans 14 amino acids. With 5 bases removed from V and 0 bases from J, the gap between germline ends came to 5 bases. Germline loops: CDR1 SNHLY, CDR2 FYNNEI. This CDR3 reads CASSHSSYNSPLHF. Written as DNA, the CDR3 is TGTGCCAGCAGTCATAGCTCCTATAATTCACCCCTCCACTTT.

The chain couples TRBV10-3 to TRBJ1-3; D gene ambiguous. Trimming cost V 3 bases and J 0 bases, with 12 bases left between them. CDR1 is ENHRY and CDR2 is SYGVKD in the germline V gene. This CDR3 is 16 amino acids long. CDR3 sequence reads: CAISEEPASSGNTIYF. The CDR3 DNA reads TGTGCCATCAGTGAAGAGCCAGCCAGCTCTGGAAACACCATATATTTT.

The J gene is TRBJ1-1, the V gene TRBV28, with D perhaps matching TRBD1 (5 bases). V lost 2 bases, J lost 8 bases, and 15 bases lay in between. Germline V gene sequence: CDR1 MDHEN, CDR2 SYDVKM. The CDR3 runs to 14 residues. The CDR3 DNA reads TGTGCCAGCAGTTTAGGGACGACCGGGAGAGAAGCTTTCTTT. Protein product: CASSLGTTGREAFF.

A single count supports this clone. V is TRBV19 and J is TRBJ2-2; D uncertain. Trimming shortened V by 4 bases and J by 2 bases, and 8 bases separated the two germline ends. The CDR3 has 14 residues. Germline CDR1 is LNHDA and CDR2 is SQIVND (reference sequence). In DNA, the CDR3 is TGTGCCAGTAGTACGGACCCCAACACCGGGGAGCTGTTTTTT. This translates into CASSTDPNTGELFF.

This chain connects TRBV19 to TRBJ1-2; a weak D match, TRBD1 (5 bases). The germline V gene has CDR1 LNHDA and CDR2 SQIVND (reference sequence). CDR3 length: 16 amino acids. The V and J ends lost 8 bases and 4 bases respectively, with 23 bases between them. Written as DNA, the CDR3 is TGTGCCAGTGATCACCCGGGAGGGGTAGGAGGCTATGGCTACACCTTC. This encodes CASDHPGGVGGYGYTF.

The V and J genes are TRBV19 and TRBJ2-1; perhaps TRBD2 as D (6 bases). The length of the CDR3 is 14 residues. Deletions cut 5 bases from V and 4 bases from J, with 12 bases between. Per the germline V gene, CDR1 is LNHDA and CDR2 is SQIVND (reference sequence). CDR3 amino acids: CASSAVGTYNEQFF. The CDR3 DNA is TGTGCCAGTAGTGCAGTCGGGACTTACAATGAGCAGTTCTTC.

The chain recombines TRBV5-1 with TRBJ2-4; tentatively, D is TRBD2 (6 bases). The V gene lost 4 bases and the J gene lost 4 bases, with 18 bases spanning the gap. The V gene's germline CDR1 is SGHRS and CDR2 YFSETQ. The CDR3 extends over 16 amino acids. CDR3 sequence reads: CASSLIAADIKNIQYF. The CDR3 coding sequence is TGCGCCAGCAGCCTTATAGCGGCAGATATTAAAAACATTCAGTACTTC.